Here is one T cell receptor (beta chain) with its context. The antigen is not known. One end of the junction does not line up with germline, which may come from a read error. Germline V lookup: CDR1 SNHLY, CDR2 FYNNEI. This CDR3 is 14 amino acids long. The data stem from a study of cytomegalovirus exposure and HLA in healthy donors. The PCR used 60 Vbeta and 13 Jbeta primers. Assay: immunoSEQ multiplex PCR; the TCRdb copy retains only in-frame clones and omits some. The sample contains 49,000 or so clones, around 81% of which appear only once. Overall study findings and caveats: In a later analysis, donors in an Asian-associated ancestry cluster reportedly had fewer N-insertions in productive TCRs than the cohort mean. Across donors, sequencing depth was assumed by presence/absence analyses to be roughly uniform. Later analysis identified several of the most significant clusters that appeared linked to common viral pathogens.

The sequence was collected from a boy aged 5-17 years in good health and CMV-seropositive. The specimen was PBMCs. V and J are TRBV2 and TRBJ1-3, with TRBD1 as a possible D gene (5 bases). The CDR3 here is CASSETVSGNTLYF. DNA of the CDR3: TGTGCCAGCAGTGAGACAGTATCTGGAAACACCCTATATTTT.